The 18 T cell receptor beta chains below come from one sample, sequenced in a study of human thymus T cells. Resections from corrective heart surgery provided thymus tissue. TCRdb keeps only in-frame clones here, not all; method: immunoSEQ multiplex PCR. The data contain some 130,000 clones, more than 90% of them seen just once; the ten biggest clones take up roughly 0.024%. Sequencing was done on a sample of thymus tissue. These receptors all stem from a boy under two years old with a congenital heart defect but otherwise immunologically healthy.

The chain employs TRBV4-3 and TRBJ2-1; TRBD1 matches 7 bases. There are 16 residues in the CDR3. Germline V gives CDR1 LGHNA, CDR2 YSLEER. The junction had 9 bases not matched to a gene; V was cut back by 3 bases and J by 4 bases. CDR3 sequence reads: CASSQAPGTDYNEQFF. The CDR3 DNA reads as TGCGCCAGCAGCCAGGCTCCCGGGACAGATTACAATGAGCAGTTCTTC.

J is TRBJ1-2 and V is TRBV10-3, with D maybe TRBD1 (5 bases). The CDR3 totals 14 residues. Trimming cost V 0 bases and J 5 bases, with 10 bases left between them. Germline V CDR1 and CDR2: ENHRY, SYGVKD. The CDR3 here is CAISESKGRYGYTF. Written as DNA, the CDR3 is TGTGCCATCAGTGAGTCAAAGGGGAGGTATGGCTACACCTTC.

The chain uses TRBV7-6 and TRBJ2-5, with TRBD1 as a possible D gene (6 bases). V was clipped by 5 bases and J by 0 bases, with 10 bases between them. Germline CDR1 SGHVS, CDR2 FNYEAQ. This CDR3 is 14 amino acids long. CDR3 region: CASSARDNQETQYF. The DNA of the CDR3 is TGTGCCAGCAGCGCTAGGGACAACCAAGAGACCCAGTACTTC.

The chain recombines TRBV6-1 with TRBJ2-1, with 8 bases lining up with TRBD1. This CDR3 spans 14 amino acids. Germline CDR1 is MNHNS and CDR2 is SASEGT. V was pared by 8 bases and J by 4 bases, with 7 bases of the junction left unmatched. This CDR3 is CASHRDRLYNEQFF. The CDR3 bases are TGTGCCAGCCACCGGGACAGGTTGTACAATGAGCAGTTCTTC.

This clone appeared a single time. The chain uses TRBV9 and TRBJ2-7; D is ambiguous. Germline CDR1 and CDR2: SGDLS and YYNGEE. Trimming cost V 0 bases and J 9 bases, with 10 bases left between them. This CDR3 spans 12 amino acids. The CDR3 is CASSVDAFGQYF. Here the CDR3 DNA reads TGTGCCAGCAGCGTAGATGCATTTGGGCAGTACTTC.

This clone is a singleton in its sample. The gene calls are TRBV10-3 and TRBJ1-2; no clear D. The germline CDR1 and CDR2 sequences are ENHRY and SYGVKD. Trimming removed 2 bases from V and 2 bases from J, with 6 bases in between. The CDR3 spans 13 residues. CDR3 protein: CAISEVLNYGYTF. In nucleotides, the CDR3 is TGTGCCATCAGTGAGGTTCTCAACTATGGCTACACCTTC.

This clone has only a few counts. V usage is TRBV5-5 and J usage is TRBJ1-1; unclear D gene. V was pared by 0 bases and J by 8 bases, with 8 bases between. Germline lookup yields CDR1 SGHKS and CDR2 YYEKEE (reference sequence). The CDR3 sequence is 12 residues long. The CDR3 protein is CASSLASREAFF. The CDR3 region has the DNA TGTGCCAGCAGCTTGGCGTCGAGAGAAGCTTTCTTT.

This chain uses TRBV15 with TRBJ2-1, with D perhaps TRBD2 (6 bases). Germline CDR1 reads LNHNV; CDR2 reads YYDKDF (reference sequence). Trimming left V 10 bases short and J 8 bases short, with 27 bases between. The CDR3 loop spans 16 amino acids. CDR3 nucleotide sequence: TGTGCCAGTCCGGACCCTCGGGATAGCGGTGATCATGAGCAGTTCTTC. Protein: CASPDPRDSGDHEQFF.

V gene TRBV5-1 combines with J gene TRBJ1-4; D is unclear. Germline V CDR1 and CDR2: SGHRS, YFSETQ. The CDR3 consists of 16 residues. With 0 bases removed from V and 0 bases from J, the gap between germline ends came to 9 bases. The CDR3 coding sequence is TGCGCCAGCAGCTTGGGTAGCCTCGCAACTAATGAAAAACTGTTTTTT. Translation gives CASSLGSLATNEKLFF.

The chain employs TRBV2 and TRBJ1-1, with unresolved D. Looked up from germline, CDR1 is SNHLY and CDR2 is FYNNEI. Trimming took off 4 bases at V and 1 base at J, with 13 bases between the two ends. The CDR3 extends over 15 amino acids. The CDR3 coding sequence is TGTGCCAGCAGTGGGGAGGAACATCCGAACACTGAAGCTTTCTTT. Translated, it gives CASSGEEHPNTEAFF.

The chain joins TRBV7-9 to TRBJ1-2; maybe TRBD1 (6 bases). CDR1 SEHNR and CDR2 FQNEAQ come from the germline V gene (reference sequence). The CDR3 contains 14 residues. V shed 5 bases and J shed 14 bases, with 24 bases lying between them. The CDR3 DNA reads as TGTGCCAGCAGCACGATACAGGGCGGGCATCCTAAGACCTTC. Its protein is CASSTIQGGHPKTF.

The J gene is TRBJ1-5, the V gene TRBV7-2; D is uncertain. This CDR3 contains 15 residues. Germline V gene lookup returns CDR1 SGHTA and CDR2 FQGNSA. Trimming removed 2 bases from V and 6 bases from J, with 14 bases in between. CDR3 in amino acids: CASSLFNSVGQPQHF. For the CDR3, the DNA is TGTGCCAGCAGCTTATTTAATAGTGTAGGTCAGCCCCAGCATTTT.

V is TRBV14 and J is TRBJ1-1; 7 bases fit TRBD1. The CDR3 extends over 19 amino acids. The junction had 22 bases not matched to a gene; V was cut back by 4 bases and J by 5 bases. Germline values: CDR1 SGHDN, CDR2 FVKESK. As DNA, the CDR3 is TGTGCCAGCAGCCCTGCCGAGAAGGGACAGCCCCTTCTCTATACTGAAGCTTTCTTT. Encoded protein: CASSPAEKGQPLLYTEAFF.

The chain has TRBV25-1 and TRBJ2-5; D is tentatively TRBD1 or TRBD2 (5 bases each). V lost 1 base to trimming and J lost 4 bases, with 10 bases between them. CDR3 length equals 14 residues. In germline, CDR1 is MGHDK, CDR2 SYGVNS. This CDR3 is CASSESGARETQYF. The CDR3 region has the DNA TGTGCCAGCAGTGAATCCGGGGCTAGAGAGACCCAGTACTTC.

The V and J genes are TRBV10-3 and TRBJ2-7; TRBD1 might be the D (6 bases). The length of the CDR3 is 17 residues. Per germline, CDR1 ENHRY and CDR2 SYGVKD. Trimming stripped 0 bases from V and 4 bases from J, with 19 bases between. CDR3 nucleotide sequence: TGTGCCATCAGTGAGTCGAAGGGACAACAAAGGGGATACGAGCAGTACTTC. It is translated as CAISESKGQQRGYEQYF.

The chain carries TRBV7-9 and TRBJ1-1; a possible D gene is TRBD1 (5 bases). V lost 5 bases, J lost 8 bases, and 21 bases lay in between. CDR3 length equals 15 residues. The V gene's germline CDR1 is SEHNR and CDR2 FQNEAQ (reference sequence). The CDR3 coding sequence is TGTGCCAGCAGCGCAGGGATCCTGACCCCCACCGAAGCTTTCTTT. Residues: CASSAGILTPTEAFF.

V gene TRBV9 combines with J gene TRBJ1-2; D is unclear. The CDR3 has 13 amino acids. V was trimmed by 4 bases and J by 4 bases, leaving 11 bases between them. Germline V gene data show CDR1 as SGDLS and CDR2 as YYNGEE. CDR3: CASSPSGIYGYTF. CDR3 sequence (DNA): TGTGCCAGCAGCCCCTCGGGGATCTATGGCTACACCTTC.

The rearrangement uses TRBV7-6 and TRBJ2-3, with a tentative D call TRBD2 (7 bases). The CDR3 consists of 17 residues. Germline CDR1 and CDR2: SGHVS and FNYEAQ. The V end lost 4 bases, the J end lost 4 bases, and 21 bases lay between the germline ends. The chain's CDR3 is CASSSTEGGGPPDTQYF. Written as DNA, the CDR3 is TGTGCCAGCAGCTCTACTGAGGGGGGGGGCCCACCAGATACGCAGTATTTT.